What follows is one T cell receptor (beta chain) and its context. Its antigen is unknown. This entry belongs to a study of T cell repertoires in aging, cancer and after chemotherapy. About the research overall: Donor ages fell into six groups from 30 or younger up to 70 or older. Clear clonal overlap appeared across healthy donor samples taken over several months to years.

A mixed TRB-A/B primer pool amplified rearranged TRB by multiplex touch-down PCR. TCRdb fed the multiplex PCR reads into MiXCR, producing one record per CDR3 protein. The table includes about 13,000 distinct CDR3 sequences, roughly 28% detected once. Peripheral blood genomic DNA, not sorted cells or RNA, was the template. The germline gives CDR1 SNHLY, CDR2 FYNNEI. V dropped 9 bases and J dropped 0 bases, with 16 bases sitting between them. The CDR3 consists of 15 residues. Study observations and caveats: These repertoire data do not allow conclusions about immunological memory after chemotherapy. Across the chemotherapy interval, each cancer cohort showed higher median generation probability, suggesting thymic rebound.

This chain uses TRBV2 with TRBJ2-3; maybe TRBD2 (5 bases). The TCR sequence derives from a human donor in good health. Sequencing used blood. CDR3 amino acids: CASRRRFRSTDTQYF. The CDR3 nucleotides are TGTGCCAGTCGACGGAGGTTCAGAAGCACAGATACGCAGTATTTT. Full variable domain (rest looked up from reference TRBV2 and TRBJ2-3): EPEVTQTPSHQVTQMGQEVILRCVPISNHLYFYWYRQILGQKVEFLVSFYNNEISEKSEIFDDQFSVERPDGSNFTLKIRSTKLEDSAMYFCASRRRFRSTDTQYFGPGTRLTVL.